This entry describes one TCR beta chain. Profiled with immunoSEQ multiplex PCR; TCRdb holds only in-frame clones, not every one. The table includes around 2.1 million clones, about 92% detected once. The data derive from a study of shared clonotypes between healthy human individuals. Naive CD8 cells lacked CD45RO, underwent positive selection for CCR7 and left out terminally differentiated effector memory CD45RA+ cells. Germline lookup yields CDR1 SGHTA and CDR2 FQGTGA. The CDR3 has 20 amino acids. J was trimmed by 4 bases and V by 1 base; bases with no gene match: 13. Sequencing was performed on naive CD8+ T cells from PBMCs. The receptor was derived from a man aged 18 to 30 in good health. Some clones in this sample may be carry-over from other donors' samples. J is TRBJ2-2 and V is TRBV7-3; TRBD1 matches at 12 bases. This CDR3 is CASSLKDRDRGLGSTGELFF. The CDR3 region has the DNA TGTGCCAGCAGCTTAAAAGATCGGGACAGGGGGCTTGGGAGCACCGGGGAGCTGTTTTTT.